This note documents a single T cell receptor (beta chain) sequence. Its antigen is currently unknown. These donors, healthy bone marrow donors, were studied. The source of the sample is a study of cytomegalovirus exposure and HLA in healthy donors. Study-wide context: Falling in the Caucasian-associated ancestry cluster were about 80% of approximately 410 genotyped donors.

General observations from the study: HLA allele associations emerged for some 16,000 TCR beta sequences in a later analysis, at 0.05 false discovery rate. Most TCR sequences were rare, but some public TCRs occurred in many donors.

Primers for the PCR totalled 60 Vbeta and 13 Jbeta. Profiled with immunoSEQ multiplex PCR; TCRdb holds only in-frame clones, not every one. The sample has some 100,000 clones; roughly 70% are singletons. Losses at the gene ends were 6 bases for V and 0 bases for J; bases not matched to a gene: 5. The V gene's germline CDR1 is SGHAT and CDR2 FQNNGV. The CDR3 length is 16 residues. The rearrangement joins TRBV11-2 to TRBJ2-4; TRBD2 aligns across 10 bases. The source material was PBMCs. This sequence was found in a woman aged 70-85 years in good health and CMV-seropositive. CDR3 in DNA: TGTGCCAGCAGTTACTCTAGCGGGGGAGCCAAAAACATTCAGTACTTC. Its translation is CASSYSSGGAKNIQYF.